A selection of T cell receptor beta chains follows, all from one sample in a study. TCRdb called the 5' RACE reads again in MiXCR, with one record for every CDR3 protein. The sample lists 13,000 or so distinct CDR3 sequences, 23% occurring once. Source material: naive CD4+ T cells sorted from blood. These receptors came from a female donor with breast cancer. Both conserved end residues are part of each CDR3. Fields, in order: D gene, clone size, V gene, J gene, CDR3 protein, CDR3 DNA. A D gene is named only where the DNA matches it firmly. Clone size is stated in some rows and not others, as once, few, many or a class when expanded.

D gene: NA; clone size: many; V gene: TRBV10-3; J gene: TRBJ2-1; CDR3 protein: CAISKTGDRNEQFF; CDR3 DNA: TGTGCCATCAGTAAGACAGGAGATAGAAATGAGCAGTTCTTC
D gene: TRBD1; clone size: NA; V gene: TRBV20-1; J gene: TRBJ1-5; CDR3 protein: CRAGVGQGGQPQHF; CDR3 DNA: TGCAGGGCAGGGGTGGGACAGGGAGGTCAGCCCCAGCATTTT
D gene: NA; clone size: medium-sized; V gene: TRBV5-1; J gene: TRBJ1-4; CDR3 protein: CASSFRQLGLSEKLFF; CDR3 DNA: TGCGCCAGCAGCTTTCGGCAGTTAGGTCTCAGTGAAAAACTGTTTTTT
D gene: TRBD2; clone size: few; V gene: TRBV18; J gene: TRBJ2-7; CDR3 protein: CASSPGTSYEQYF; CDR3 DNA: TGTGCCAGCTCACCAGGGACTAGCTACGAGCAGTACTTC
D gene: TRBD2; clone size: medium-sized; V gene: TRBV6-5; J gene: TRBJ2-2; CDR3 protein: CASRLGLATGELFF; CDR3 DNA: TGTGCCAGCAGACTAGGACTAGCTACCGGGGAGCTGTTTTTT
D gene: NA; clone size: few; V gene: TRBV6-6; J gene: TRBJ2-1; CDR3 protein: CASRSLGSPYNEQFF; CDR3 DNA: TGTGCCAGCAGATCCCTCGGGAGTCCCTACAATGAGCAGTTCTTC
D gene: NA; clone size: many; V gene: TRBV7-8; J gene: TRBJ2-1; CDR3 protein: CASGYNEQFF; CDR3 DNA: TGTGCCAGCGGATACAATGAGCAGTTCTTC
D gene: TRBD1; clone size: many; V gene: TRBV12-3/TRBV12-4; J gene: TRBJ2-1; CDR3 protein: CASSPGTGGLGEQFF; CDR3 DNA: TGTGCCAGCAGCCCCGGGACAGGGGGCTTGGGTGAGCAGTTCTTC
D gene: NA; clone size: many; V gene: TRBV7-6; J gene: TRBJ2-7; CDR3 protein: CASSLRAGPYEQYF; CDR3 DNA: TGTGCCAGCAGCTTAAGGGCAGGACCCTACGAGCAGTACTTC
D gene: NA; clone size: many; V gene: TRBV6-5; J gene: TRBJ2-7; CDR3 protein: CASSNPGAYEQYF; CDR3 DNA: TGTGCCAGCAGTAACCCAGGGGCCTACGAGCAGTACTTC
D gene: TRBD2; clone size: medium-sized; V gene: TRBV9; J gene: TRBJ2-1; CDR3 protein: CASSVGLAEYNEQFF; CDR3 DNA: TGTGCCAGCAGCGTCGGGCTAGCGGAATACAATGAGCAGTTCTTC
D gene: TRBD2; clone size: many; V gene: TRBV20-1; J gene: TRBJ2-7; CDR3 protein: CSAHSPSGSPYEQYF; CDR3 DNA: TGCAGTGCTCACTCACCCAGCGGGAGCCCATACGAGCAGTACTTC
D gene: TRBD1; clone size: medium-sized; V gene: TRBV20-1; J gene: TRBJ2-7; CDR3 protein: CSARAVTGVYEQYF; CDR3 DNA: TGCAGTGCTAGGGCCGTGACAGGGGTTTACGAGCAGTACTTC
D gene: NA; clone size: medium-sized; V gene: TRBV5-5; J gene: TRBJ1-1; CDR3 protein: CASSLQGMNTEAFF; CDR3 DNA: TGTGCCAGCAGCTTGCAGGGTATGAACACTGAAGCTTTCTTT
D gene: TRBD2; clone size: many; V gene: TRBV20-1; J gene: TRBJ2-1; CDR3 protein: CSASLAGGTIGQFF; CDR3 DNA: TGCAGTGCTAGTTTAGCGGGAGGAACAATTGGGCAGTTCTTC
D gene: NA; clone size: medium-sized; V gene: TRBV11-3; J gene: TRBJ2-1; CDR3 protein: CASSLDRYNEQFF; CDR3 DNA: TGTGCCAGCAGCTTAGACAGATACAATGAGCAGTTCTTC
D gene: NA; clone size: medium-sized; V gene: TRBV6-6; J gene: TRBJ2-7; CDR3 protein: CASSYTAQTNEQYF; CDR3 DNA: TGTGCCAGCAGTTACACGGCCCAGACTAACGAGCAGTACTTC
D gene: TRBD2; clone size: NA; V gene: TRBV6-5; J gene: TRBJ2-7; CDR3 protein: CASSKSGSRTYEQCF; CDR3 DNA: TGCGCCAGCAGTAAGAGCGGGAGTAGGACCTACGAGCAGTGCTTC
D gene: NA; clone size: many; V gene: TRBV5-1; J gene: TRBJ1-3; CDR3 protein: CASSDTGNTIYF; CDR3 DNA: TGCGCCAGCAGCGATACTGGAAACACCATATATTTT
D gene: TRBD1; clone size: NA; V gene: TRBV5-4; J gene: TRBJ2-7; CDR3 protein: CASSLGQGASYEQYF; CDR3 DNA: TGTGCCAGCAGCTTGGGTCAGGGGGCTTCCTACGAGCAGTACTTC
D gene: NA; clone size: medium-sized; V gene: TRBV10-3; J gene: TRBJ1-5; CDR3 protein: CAISDGQYSNQPQHF; CDR3 DNA: TGTGCCATCAGTGATGGACAGTATAGCAATCAGCCCCAGCATTTT
D gene: TRBD1; clone size: medium-sized; V gene: TRBV20-1; J gene: TRBJ2-1; CDR3 protein: CSARALGQGRSYNEQFF; CDR3 DNA: TGCAGTGCTAGAGCCTTAGGACAGGGAAGGTCCTACAATGAGCAGTTCTTC
D gene: NA; clone size: medium-sized; V gene: TRBV7-9; J gene: TRBJ2-1; CDR3 protein: CASSRMEGDEQFF; CDR3 DNA: TGTGCCAGCAGCCGCATGGAGGGCGATGAGCAGTTCTTC
D gene: TRBD2; clone size: medium-sized; V gene: TRBV6-5; J gene: TRBJ2-1; CDR3 protein: CASSNGLAAIYNEQFF; CDR3 DNA: TGTGCCAGCAGTAACGGACTAGCGGCTATATACAATGAGCAGTTCTTC
D gene: TRBD1; clone size: medium-sized; V gene: TRBV12-3/TRBV12-4; J gene: TRBJ1-5; CDR3 protein: CASSPQGMNQPQHF; CDR3 DNA: TGTGCCAGCAGCCCACAGGGGATGAATCAGCCCCAGCATTTT
D gene: TRBD2; clone size: many; V gene: TRBV19; J gene: TRBJ2-2; CDR3 protein: CATYGTSGFTGELFF; CDR3 DNA: TGTGCCACCTATGGGACTAGCGGATTCACCGGGGAGCTGTTTTTT
D gene: NA; clone size: medium-sized; V gene: TRBV7-9; J gene: TRBJ2-1; CDR3 protein: CASSTWGLTVVDEQFF; CDR3 DNA: TGTGCCAGCAGCACGTGGGGGCTCACGGTCGTAGATGAGCAGTTCTTC
D gene: NA; clone size: medium-sized; V gene: TRBV7-2; J gene: TRBJ1-6; CDR3 protein: CASTRAEVLSSPLHF; CDR3 DNA: TGTGCCAGCACCCGCGCAGAAGTGCTTTCCTCACCCCTCCACTTT
D gene: TRBD2; clone size: few; V gene: TRBV15; J gene: TRBJ2-5; CDR3 protein: CATNRLTSGFHETQYF; CDR3 DNA: TGTGCCACAAACCGACTCACTAGCGGGTTCCATGAGACCCAGTACTTC
D gene: NA; clone size: many; V gene: TRBV7-2; J gene: TRBJ2-7; CDR3 protein: CASSLAASGNYEQYF; CDR3 DNA: TGTGCCAGCAGCTTAGCGGCATCGGGGAACTACGAGCAGTACTTC
D gene: NA; clone size: many; V gene: TRBV6-5; J gene: TRBJ1-1; CDR3 protein: CASSSTGIRKTEAFF; CDR3 DNA: TGTGCCAGCAGTTCGACAGGAATAAGGAAGACTGAAGCTTTCTTT
D gene: NA; clone size: many; V gene: TRBV6-5; J gene: TRBJ1-6; CDR3 protein: CASSYSAWGNNSPLHF; CDR3 DNA: TGTGCCAGCAGTTACTCCGCCTGGGGAAATAATTCACCCCTCCACTTT
D gene: TRBD1; clone size: many; V gene: TRBV9; J gene: TRBJ2-7; CDR3 protein: CASSVSGTGHEQYF; CDR3 DNA: TGTGCCAGCAGCGTATCGGGGACAGGCCACGAGCAGTACTTC
D gene: NA; clone size: many; V gene: TRBV6-5; J gene: TRBJ1-1; CDR3 protein: CASSRRGRTEAFF; CDR3 DNA: TGTGCCAGCAGTAGAAGAGGGAGGACTGAAGCTTTCTTT
D gene: NA; clone size: many; V gene: TRBV5-1; J gene: TRBJ2-3; CDR3 protein: CASSFTDTQYF; CDR3 DNA: TGCGCCAGCAGCTTCACAGATACGCAGTATTTT
D gene: NA; clone size: medium-sized; V gene: TRBV7-2; J gene: TRBJ2-1; CDR3 protein: CASSLVSATPRIYNEQFF; CDR3 DNA: TGTGCCAGCAGCTTAGTTTCAGCAACCCCTAGGATCTACAATGAGCAGTTCTTC
D gene: NA; clone size: medium-sized; V gene: TRBV20-1; J gene: TRBJ1-5; CDR3 protein: CSARRDTDQPQHF; CDR3 DNA: TGCAGTGCTAGAAGGGACACCGATCAGCCCCAGCATTTT
D gene: TRBD2; clone size: few; V gene: TRBV3-1; J gene: TRBJ2-7; CDR3 protein: CASSHSLAGDEQYF; CDR3 DNA: TGTGCCAGCAGCCACAGTCTAGCGGGAGACGAGCAGTACTTC
D gene: TRBD2; clone size: few; V gene: TRBV6-1; J gene: TRBJ2-1; CDR3 protein: CASKVVAGVTYNEQFF; CDR3 DNA: TGTGCCAGCAAAGTAGTAGCGGGAGTCACCTACAATGAGCAGTTCTTC
D gene: NA; clone size: many; V gene: TRBV12-3/TRBV12-4; J gene: TRBJ1-2; CDR3 protein: CANLVPGGGYTF; CDR3 DNA: TGTGCCAACCTTGTACCGGGTGGTGGCTACACCTTC
D gene: TRBD2; clone size: NA; V gene: TRBV12-3/TRBV12-4; J gene: TRBJ2-3; CDR3 protein: CASSFSLAGVDTQYF; CDR3 DNA: TGTGCCAGCAGTTTTTCACTAGCGGGAGTGGATACGCAGTATTTT
D gene: TRBD1; clone size: medium-sized; V gene: TRBV7-6; J gene: TRBJ2-5; CDR3 protein: CASSSDRARETQYF; CDR3 DNA: TGTGCCAGCAGCTCGGACAGGGCGAGGGAGACCCAGTACTTC
D gene: NA; clone size: few; V gene: TRBV7-3; J gene: TRBJ2-3; CDR3 protein: CASSPSRARFGNTQYF; CDR3 DNA: TGTGCCAGCAGCCCATCCCGGGCGCGGTTTGGGAATACGCAGTATTTT
D gene: NA; clone size: NA; V gene: TRBV15; J gene: TRBJ2-1; CDR3 protein: CATGSQMGSEQFF; CDR3 DNA: TGTGCCACCGGCAGCCAGATGGGTAGTGAGCAGTTCTTC